The clone carrying this T cell receptor (beta chain) was seen ten or more times. From germline, CDR1 is DFQATT and CDR2 SNEGSKA (reference sequence). The CDR3 is 15 amino acids. Trimming removed 0 bases from V and 1 base from J, with 11 bases in between. These data come from a study of CD8 T cells in ankylosing spondylitis. One entry per CDR3 protein results from TCRdb running MiXCR on the 5' RACE reads. The table records approximately 190,000 distinct CDR3 sequences, 10% to 15% of them present only once. The sample taken for sequencing was blood, either unsorted or a sorted T cell fraction (not recorded which). The chain joins TRBV20-1 to TRBJ2-3; D is unclear. The sequence derives from a female donor with ankylosing spondylitis or in good health (not recorded which). This CDR3 is CSARDGVSGTDTQYF. The CDR3 region has the DNA TGCAGTGCTAGAGATGGGGTTAGTGGCACAGATACGCAGTATTTT.